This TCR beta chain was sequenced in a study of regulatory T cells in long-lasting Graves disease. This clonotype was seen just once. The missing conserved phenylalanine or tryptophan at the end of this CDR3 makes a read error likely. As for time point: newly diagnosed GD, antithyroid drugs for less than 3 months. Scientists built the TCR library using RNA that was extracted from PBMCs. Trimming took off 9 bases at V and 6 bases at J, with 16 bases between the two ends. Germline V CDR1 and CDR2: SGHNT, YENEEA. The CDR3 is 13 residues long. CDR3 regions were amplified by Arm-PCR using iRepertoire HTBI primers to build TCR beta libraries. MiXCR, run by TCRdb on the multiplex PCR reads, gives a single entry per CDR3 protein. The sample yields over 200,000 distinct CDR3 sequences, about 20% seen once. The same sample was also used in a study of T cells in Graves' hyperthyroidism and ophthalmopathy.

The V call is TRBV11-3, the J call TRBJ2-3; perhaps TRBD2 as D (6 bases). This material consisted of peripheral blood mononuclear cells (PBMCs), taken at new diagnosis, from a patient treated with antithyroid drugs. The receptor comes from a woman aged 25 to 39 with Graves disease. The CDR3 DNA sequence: TGTGCCAGTAGTATCGGGGGAGCTGATACGCAGTATCTT. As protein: CASSIGGADTQYL.